The rows below give T cell receptor beta chains drawn from one sample of a study of T-cell reconstitution after alpha-beta-depleted transplantation in children. TCRdb re-analysed the PCR reads in MiXCR, keeping a single row per CDR3 protein. The sample records a few hundred thousand distinct CDR3 sequences, 10% being singletons. The source was PBMCs from the stem cell graft donor, collected from the stem cell graft. Receptors originate from a human donor who donated a stem cell graft to a child with acute lymphoblastic leukemia. Each CDR3 is given with its conserved first and last residue. Each record gives: clone size, J gene, D gene, V gene, CDR3 protein, CDR3 DNA. D genes are given only for firm matches. For some rows the clone size is stated as once, few or many, or as a class when expanded; others skip it.

>.|TRBJ1-4|TRBD1|TRBV28
CASSFGTALEKLFF
TGTGCCAGCAGTTTTGGGACAGCTCTTGAAAAACTGTTTTTT
>few|TRBJ2-3|.|TRBV2
CASSDRLTGTDTQYF
TGTGCCAGCAGTGACCGTTTGACAGGCACAGATACGCAGTATTTT
>few|TRBJ2-4|.|TRBV5-6
CASSRRQASLAKNIQYF
TGTGCCAGCAGCCGTCGACAGGCCAGCTTAGCCAAAAACATTCAGTACTTC
>.|TRBJ1-1|.|TRBV20-1
CSARGPAEAFF
TGCAGTGCTAGAGGTCCGGCCGAAGCTTTCTTT
>few|TRBJ2-1|.|TRBV11-1
CASSVPSGTDISGIYNEQFF
TGTGCCAGCAGCGTACCATCCGGGACAGACATTAGCGGGATCTACAATGAGCAGTTCTTC
>.|TRBJ2-1|.|TRBV5-1
CASSPSEPQQFF
TGCGCCAGCAGCCCGTCGGAGCCTCAGCAGTTCTTC
>many|TRBJ1-4|TRBD1|TRBV7-9
CASYGQDEKLFF
TGTGCCAGCTACGGACAGGACGAAAAACTGTTTTTT
>.|TRBJ2-2|TRBD1|TRBV19
CASSPGIIRQGTGELFF
TGTGCCAGTAGCCCCGGTATAATACGACAGGGAACCGGGGAGCTGTTTTTT
>many|TRBJ2-3|.|TRBV7-9
CASSLVGVLTDTQYF
TGTGCCAGCAGCTTAGTGGGGGTTTTAACAGATACGCAGTATTTT
>.|TRBJ2-7|.|TRBV7-9
CASSSRAGLGGHEQYF
TGTGCCAGCAGCTCGCGGGCGGGACTCGGGGGTCACGAGCAGTACTTC
>.|TRBJ1-2|.|TRBV5-1
CASSSWDNYGYTF
TGCGCCAGCAGCTCTTGGGACAACTATGGCTACACCTTC
>few|TRBJ2-1|TRBD2|TRBV11-1
CASRAPMGLAGGPIAYNEQFF
TGTGCCAGCAGGGCCCCCATGGGACTAGCGGGAGGGCCCATTGCCTACAATGAGCAGTTCTTC
>once|TRBJ2-3|.|TRBV3-1
CATSQVAGRTSTDTQYF
TGTGCCACCAGCCAAGTCGCCGGAAGAACTAGCACAGATACGCAGTATTTT
>few|TRBJ2-1|TRBD2|TRBV9
CASSDPGRVNEQFF
TGTGCCAGCAGCGACCCAGGGAGGGTCAATGAGCAGTTCTTC
>few|TRBJ2-1|TRBD1|TRBV5-1
CASSFNRGYTEQFF
TGCGCCAGCAGCTTCAACAGGGGATATACTGAGCAGTTCTTC
>many|TRBJ2-1|.|TRBV7-9
CASSWGREQFF
TGTGCCAGCAGCTGGGGGAGGGAGCAGTTCTTC
>few|TRBJ2-7|TRBD1|TRBV20-1
CSAYRGQGAYEQYF
TGCAGTGCCTACCGGGGACAGGGGGCCTACGAGCAGTACTTC
>.|TRBJ1-1|TRBD1|TRBV15
CATSITSRGFERDRIPEEAFF
TGTGCCACCAGCATAACCTCCCGAGGGTTTGAACGGGACAGGATTCCCGAAGAAGCTTTCTTT
>few|TRBJ2-3|TRBD2|TRBV2
CASIATSGTDTQYF
TGTGCCAGCATTGCGACTAGCGGTACAGATACGCAGTATTTT
>few|TRBJ2-5|TRBD2|TRBV5-1
CASKTSSQETQYF
TGCGCCAGCAAGACTAGCAGCCAAGAGACCCAGTACTTC
>few|TRBJ2-7|.|TRBV7-8
CASSTGLYYEQYF
TGTGCCAGCAGCACCGGACTTTACTACGAGCAGTACTTC
>.|TRBJ2-7|.|TRBV21-1
CASSPGGGLAPYEQYF
TGTGCCAGCAGCCCAGGAGGGGGACTAGCGCCCTACGAGCAGTACTTC
>many|TRBJ2-7|.|TRBV5-6
CASSFLDNYEQYF
TGTGCCAGCAGCTTTCTTGATAACTACGAGCAGTACTTC
>.|TRBJ2-3|TRBD2|TRBV20-1
CSARGGLAGSDTQYF
TGCAGTGCTAGAGGGGGACTAGCGGGGTCAGATACGCAGTATTTT
>.|TRBJ1-3|.|TRBV7-9
CASSLRDTGNTIYF
TGTGCCAGCAGCTTACGGGACACTGGAAACACCATATATTTT
>few|TRBJ1-1|.|TRBV7-8
CASSLTQAGVSTEAFF
TGTGCCAGCAGCTTAACCCAGGCAGGTGTGAGCACTGAAGCTTTCTTT
>many|TRBJ1-4|.|TRBV12-3/TRBV12-4
CASSLRTASEKLFF
TGTGCCAGCAGTTTAAGAACTGCCAGCGAAAAACTGTTTTTT
>.|TRBJ2-7|.|TRBV5-5
CASSQAGQRYYEQYF
TGTGCCAGCAGCCAAGCGGGACAGAGATACTACGAGCAGTACTTC
>few|TRBJ2-3|TRBD2|TRBV6-1
CASSDVLAGGRADTQYF
TGTGCCAGCAGTGATGTTCTAGCGGGAGGTCGTGCAGATACGCAGTATTTT
>few|TRBJ2-2|TRBD2|TRBV9
CASSGIAGGPKDGELFF
TGTGCCAGCAGCGGTATAGCGGGAGGCCCGAAGGACGGGGAGCTGTTTTTT
>few|TRBJ1-1|.|TRBV4-1
CASSRYERGRGLAEAFF
TGCGCCAGCAGCCGATACGAACGTGGCCGCGGGTTGGCTGAAGCTTTCTTT
>once|TRBJ2-1|.|TRBV20-1
CSARDWLPGLGWWINEQFF
TGCAGTGCTAGAGATTGGCTCCCGGGACTGGGTTGGTGGATAAATGAGCAGTTCTTC
>.|TRBJ1-4|TRBD1|TRBV11-2
CASSSRTGGRATNEKLFF
TGTGCCAGCAGCTCACGGACAGGGGGGAGGGCAACTAATGAAAAACTGTTTTTT
>many|TRBJ2-3|.|TRBV27
CASSFGGDTQYF
TGTGCCAGCAGTTTTGGGGGTGATACGCAGTATTTT
>few|TRBJ2-1|.|TRBV5-1
CASSLDLADEQFF
TGCGCCAGCAGCTTGGACTTAGCCGATGAGCAGTTCTTC
>few|TRBJ2-1|TRBD2|TRBV4-3
CASSPPPGLAGLNEQFF
TGCGCCAGCAGCCCCCCACCAGGACTAGCGGGCCTCAATGAGCAGTTCTTC
>many|TRBJ2-1|.|TRBV29-1
CSVEVRGYNEQFF
TGCAGCGTTGAAGTTCGGGGATACAATGAGCAGTTCTTC
>few|TRBJ2-3|TRBD2|TRBV11-3
CASSSGTRDTQYF
TGTGCCAGCAGCAGTGGGACTAGAGATACGCAGTATTTT
>.|TRBJ2-1|.|TRBV7-9
CASMILVSGNEQFF
TGTGCCAGCATGATTCTAGTTAGTGGGAATGAGCAGTTCTTC
>.|TRBJ2-1|.|TRBV7-2
CASSLQTGTPTYNEQFF
TGTGCCAGCAGCTTACAGACCGGGACTCCAACCTACAATGAGCAGTTCTTC
>few|TRBJ2-3|TRBD2|TRBV11-2
CASSPGGAGTDTQYF
TGTGCCAGCAGCCCGGGGGGAGCGGGGACAGATACGCAGTATTTT
>.|TRBJ1-4|.|TRBV12-3/TRBV12-4
CASSLGTTHEKLFF
TGTGCCAGCAGTCTCGGAACGACCCATGAAAAACTGTTTTTT
>few|TRBJ2-1|TRBD2|TRBV5-4
CASSQLAGGRYNEQFF
TGTGCCAGCAGCCAACTAGCGGGAGGGCGCTACAATGAGCAGTTCTTC
>few|TRBJ1-1|.|TRBV7-9
CASSPPGGTEAFF
TGTGCCAGCAGCCCTCCTGGGGGCACTGAAGCTTTCTTT
>.|TRBJ2-1|.|TRBV7-9
CASSLSRSASYNEQFF
TGTGCCAGCAGTTTGTCTCGATCCGCATCCTACAATGAGCAGTTCTTC
>.|TRBJ2-7|TRBD2|TRBV2
CASSEVSSGIPSYEQYF
TGTGCCAGCAGTGAAGTTTCTAGCGGGATACCCTCCTACGAGCAGTACTTC
>.|TRBJ2-7|TRBD2|TRBV2
CASSQEGLGLYEQYF
TGTGCCAGCAGTCAAGAGGGACTAGGCCTCTACGAGCAGTACTTC
>many|TRBJ2-7|TRBD2|TRBV3-1
CASSQVPLAGAYEQYF
TGTGCCAGCAGCCAAGTACCTCTAGCGGGGGCCTACGAGCAGTACTTC
>.|TRBJ1-1|.|TRBV28
CASSFRSPPMNTEAFF
TGTGCCAGCAGTTTTCGATCACCACCCATGAACACTGAAGCTTTCTTT
>few|TRBJ1-2|TRBD1|TRBV20-1
CSASHWDRGFNYGYTF
TGCAGTGCTAGTCATTGGGACAGGGGATTTAACTATGGCTACACCTTC
>.|TRBJ2-5|TRBD2|TRBV29-1
CSVLGLFLAGASQETQYF
TGCAGCGTTCTGGGTTTATTTCTGGCGGGAGCGTCACAAGAGACCCAGTACTTC
>many|TRBJ2-1|TRBD2|TRBV20-1
CSARDAGLDNNEQFF
TGCAGTGCTAGAGATGCAGGACTAGATAACAATGAGCAGTTCTTC
>few|TRBJ2-2|TRBD2|TRBV20-1
CSARGLAGVDTGELFF
TGCAGTGCTAGAGGTCTAGCGGGAGTTGACACCGGGGAGCTGTTTTTT
>few|TRBJ1-2|.|TRBV7-9
CASSLGGNGYGYTF
TGTGCCAGCAGCTTAGGGGGGAACGGCTATGGCTACACCTTC
>few|TRBJ2-3|.|TRBV5-1
CASSAGSTDTQYF
TGCGCCAGCAGCGCGGGCAGCACAGATACGCAGTATTTT
>many|TRBJ2-1|TRBD2|TRBV5-1
CASSLALAGVDPHEQFF
TGCGCCAGCAGCTTGGCCTTAGCGGGAGTGGACCCCCATGAGCAGTTCTTC
>few|TRBJ2-1|TRBD2|TRBV4-3
CASSQDKNLAGAHYNEQFF
TGCGCCAGCAGCCAAGATAAAAATTTAGCGGGAGCCCACTACAATGAGCAGTTCTTC